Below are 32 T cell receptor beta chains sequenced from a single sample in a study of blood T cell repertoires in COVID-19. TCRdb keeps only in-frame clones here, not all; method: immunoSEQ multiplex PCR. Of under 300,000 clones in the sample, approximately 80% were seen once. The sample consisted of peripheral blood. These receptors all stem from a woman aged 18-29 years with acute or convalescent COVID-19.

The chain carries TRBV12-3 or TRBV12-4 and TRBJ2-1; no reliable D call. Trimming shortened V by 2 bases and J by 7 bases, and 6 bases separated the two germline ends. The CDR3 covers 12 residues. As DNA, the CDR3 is TGTGCCAGCAGTTTACGAGTTAATGAGCAGTTCTTC. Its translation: CASSLRVNEQFF.

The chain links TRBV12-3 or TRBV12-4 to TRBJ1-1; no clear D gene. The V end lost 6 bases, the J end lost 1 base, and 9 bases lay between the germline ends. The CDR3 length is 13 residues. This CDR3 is CASSRTRNTEAFF. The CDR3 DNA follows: TGTGCCAGCAGCCGAACAAGGAACACTGAAGCTTTCTTT.

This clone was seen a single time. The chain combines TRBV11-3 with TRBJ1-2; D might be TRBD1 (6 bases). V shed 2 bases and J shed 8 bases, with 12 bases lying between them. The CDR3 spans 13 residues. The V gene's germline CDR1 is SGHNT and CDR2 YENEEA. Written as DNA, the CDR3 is TGTGCCAGCAGCTTAAGTACAGGGAGAGGCTACACCTTC. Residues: CASSLSTGRGYTF.

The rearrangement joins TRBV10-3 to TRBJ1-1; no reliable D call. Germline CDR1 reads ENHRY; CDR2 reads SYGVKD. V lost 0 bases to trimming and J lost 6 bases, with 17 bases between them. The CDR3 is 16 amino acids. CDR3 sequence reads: CAISESSGRSYAEAFF. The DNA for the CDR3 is TGTGCCATCAGTGAGTCGAGTGGCAGGTCTTACGCTGAAGCTTTCTTT.

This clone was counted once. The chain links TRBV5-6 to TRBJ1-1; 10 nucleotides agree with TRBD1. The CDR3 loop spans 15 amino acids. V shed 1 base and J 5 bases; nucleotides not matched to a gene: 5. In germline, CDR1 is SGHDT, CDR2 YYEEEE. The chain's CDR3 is CASSLMTGGGTEAFF. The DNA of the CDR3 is TGTGCCAGCAGCTTGATGACAGGGGGCGGGACTGAAGCTTTCTTT.

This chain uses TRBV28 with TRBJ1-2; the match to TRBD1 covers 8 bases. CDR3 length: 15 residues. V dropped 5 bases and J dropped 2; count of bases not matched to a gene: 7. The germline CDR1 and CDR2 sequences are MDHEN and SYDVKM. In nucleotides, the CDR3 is TGTGCCAGCAGTCCCTCGGACAGGGAAAACTATGGCTACACCTTC. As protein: CASSPSDRENYGYTF.

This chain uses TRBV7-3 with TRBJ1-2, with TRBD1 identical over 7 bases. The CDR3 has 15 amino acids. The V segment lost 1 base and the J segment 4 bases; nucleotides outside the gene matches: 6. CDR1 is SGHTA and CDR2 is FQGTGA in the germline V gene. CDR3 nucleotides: TGTGCCAGCAGCTTAATAGGGGGCCAGGGCTATGGCTACACCTTC. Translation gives CASSLIGGQGYGYTF.

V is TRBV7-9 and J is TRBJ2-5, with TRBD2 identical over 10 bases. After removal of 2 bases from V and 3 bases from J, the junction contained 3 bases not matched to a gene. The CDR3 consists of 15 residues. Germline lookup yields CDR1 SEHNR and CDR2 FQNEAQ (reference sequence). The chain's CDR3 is CASSLTSGEKETQYF. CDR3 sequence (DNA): TGTGCCAGCAGCTTAACTAGCGGGGAGAAAGAGACCCAGTACTTC.

As DNA, the CDR3 is TGCGCCAGCAGGGTCCCGGACAGTTATTATGGCTACACCTTC. Amino acids: CASRVPDSYYGYTF. This rearrangement joins TRBV10-2 to TRBJ1-2; a possible D gene is TRBD1 (6 bases). This CDR3 has 14 residues. V was clipped by 6 bases and J by 5 bases, with 16 bases between them. Germline CDR1 is WSHSY and CDR2 is SAAADI.

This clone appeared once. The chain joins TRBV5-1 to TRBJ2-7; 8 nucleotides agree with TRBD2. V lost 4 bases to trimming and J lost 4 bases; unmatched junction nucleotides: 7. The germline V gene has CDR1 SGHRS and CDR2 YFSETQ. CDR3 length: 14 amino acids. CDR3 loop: CASSISSGRYEQYF. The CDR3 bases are TGCGCCAGCAGCATTTCAAGCGGGAGATACGAGCAGTACTTC.

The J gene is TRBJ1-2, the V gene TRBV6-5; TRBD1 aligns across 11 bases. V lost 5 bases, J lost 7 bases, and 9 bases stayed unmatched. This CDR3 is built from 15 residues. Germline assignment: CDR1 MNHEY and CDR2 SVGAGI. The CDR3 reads CASSRRGQGAIGYTF. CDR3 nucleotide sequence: TGTGCCAGCAGTCGCCGAGGACAGGGGGCGATTGGCTACACCTTC.

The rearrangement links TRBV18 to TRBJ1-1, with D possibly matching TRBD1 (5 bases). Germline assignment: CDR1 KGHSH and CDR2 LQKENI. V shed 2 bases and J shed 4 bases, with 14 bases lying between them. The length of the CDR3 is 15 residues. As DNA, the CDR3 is TGTGCCAGCTCACCAATCGCGCAGGGCACCACTGAAGCTTTCTTT. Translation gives CASSPIAQGTTEAFF.

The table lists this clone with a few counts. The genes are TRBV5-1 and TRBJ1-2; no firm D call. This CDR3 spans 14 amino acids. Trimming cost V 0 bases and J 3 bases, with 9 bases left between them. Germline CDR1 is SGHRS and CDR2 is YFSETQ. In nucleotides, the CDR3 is TGCGCCAGCAGCTTGGATCAGGTAGACTATGGCTACACCTTC. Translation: CASSLDQVDYGYTF.

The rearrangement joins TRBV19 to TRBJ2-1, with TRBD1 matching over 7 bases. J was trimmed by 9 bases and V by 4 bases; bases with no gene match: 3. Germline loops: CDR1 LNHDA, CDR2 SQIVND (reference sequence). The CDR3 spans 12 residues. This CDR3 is CASSTQGPEQFF. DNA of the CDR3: TGTGCCAGTAGTACACAGGGGCCTGAGCAGTTCTTC.

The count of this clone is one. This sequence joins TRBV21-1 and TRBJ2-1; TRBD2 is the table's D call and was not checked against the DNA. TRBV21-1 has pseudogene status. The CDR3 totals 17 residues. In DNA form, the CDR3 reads TGTGCCATCCCGCCGCCCACTAGCGACTTATCCTACAATGAGCAGTTCTTC. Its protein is CAIPPPTSDLSYNEQFF.

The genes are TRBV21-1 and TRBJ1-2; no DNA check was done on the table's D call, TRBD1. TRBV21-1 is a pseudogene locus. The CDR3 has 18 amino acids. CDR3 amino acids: CASSKAGESGTPNYGYTF. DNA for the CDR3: TGTGCCAGCAGCAAAGCGGGAGAGTCCGGGACACCTAACTATGGCTACACCTTC.

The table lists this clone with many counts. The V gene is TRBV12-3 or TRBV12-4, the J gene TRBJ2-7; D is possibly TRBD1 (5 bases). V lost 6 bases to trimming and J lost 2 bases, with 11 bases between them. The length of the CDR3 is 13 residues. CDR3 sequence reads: CASRTQGTYEQYF. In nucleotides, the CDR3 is TGTGCCAGCAGGACGCAGGGAACCTACGAGCAGTACTTC.

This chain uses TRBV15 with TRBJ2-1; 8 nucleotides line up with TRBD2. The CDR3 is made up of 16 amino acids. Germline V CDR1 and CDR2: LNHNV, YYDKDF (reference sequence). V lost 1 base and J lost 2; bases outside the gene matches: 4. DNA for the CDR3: TGTGCCACCAGCAGAGCGGGGACTAGAACCTACAATGAGCAGTTCTTC. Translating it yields CATSRAGTRTYNEQFF.

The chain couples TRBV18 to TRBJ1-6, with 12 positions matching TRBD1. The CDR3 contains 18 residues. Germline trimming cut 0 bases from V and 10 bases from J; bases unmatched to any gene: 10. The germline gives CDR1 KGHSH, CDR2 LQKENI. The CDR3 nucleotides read TGTGCCAGCTCACCACCGGTCGGGACAGGGGGCTTAGAATCACCCCTCCACTTT. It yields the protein CASSPPVGTGGLESPLHF. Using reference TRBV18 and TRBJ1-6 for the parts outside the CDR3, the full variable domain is NAGVMQNPRHLVRRRGQEARLRCSPMKGHSHVYWYRQLPEEGLKFMVYLQKENIIDESGMPKERFSAEFPKEGPSILRIQQVVRGDSAAYFCASSPPVGTGGLESPLHFGNGTRLTVT.

This chain's CDR3 is CAISAGQHMNTEAFF. CDR3 DNA: TGTGCCATCAGTGCTGGACAACACATGAACACTGAAGCTTTCTTT. The V gene is TRBV10-3, the J gene TRBJ1-1, with D tentatively TRBD1 (5 bases). Per germline, CDR1 ENHRY and CDR2 SYGVKD. The CDR3 runs 15 residues. V was cut by 4 bases and J by 0 bases, with 12 bases left in between.

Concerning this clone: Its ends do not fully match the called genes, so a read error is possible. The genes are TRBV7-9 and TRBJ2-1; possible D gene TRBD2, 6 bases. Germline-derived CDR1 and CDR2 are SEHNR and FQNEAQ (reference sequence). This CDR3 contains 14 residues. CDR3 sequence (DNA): TGTGCCAGCAGCCCTTCTTTCACTAGCCGAGATAAGCTCTTC. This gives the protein CASSPSFTSRDKLF.

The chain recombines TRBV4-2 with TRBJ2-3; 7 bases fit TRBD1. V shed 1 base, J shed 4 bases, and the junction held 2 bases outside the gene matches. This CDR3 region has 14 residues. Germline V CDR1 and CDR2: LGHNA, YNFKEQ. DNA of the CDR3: TGTGCCAGCAGCCAAGGGACAGGTCCAGATACGCAGTATTTT. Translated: CASSQGTGPDTQYF.

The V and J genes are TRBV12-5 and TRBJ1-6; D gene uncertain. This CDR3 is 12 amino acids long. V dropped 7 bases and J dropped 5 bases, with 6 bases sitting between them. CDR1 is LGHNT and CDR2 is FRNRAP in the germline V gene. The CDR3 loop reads CASARDNSPLHF. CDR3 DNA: TGTGCTAGTGCCCGGGATAATTCACCCCTCCACTTT. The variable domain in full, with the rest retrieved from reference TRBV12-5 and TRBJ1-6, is DARVTQTPRHKVTEMGQEVTMRCQPILGHNTVFWYRQTMMQGLELLAYFRNRAPLDDSGMPKDRFSAEMPDATLATLKIQPSEPRDSAVYFCASARDNSPLHFGNGTRLTVT.

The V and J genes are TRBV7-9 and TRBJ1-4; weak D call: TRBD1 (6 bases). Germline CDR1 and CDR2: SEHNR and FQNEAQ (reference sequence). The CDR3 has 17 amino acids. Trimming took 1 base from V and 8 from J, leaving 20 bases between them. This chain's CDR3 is CASSLEAPGTLREKLFF. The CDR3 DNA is TGTGCCAGCAGCTTAGAGGCTCCCGGGACACTAAGGGAAAAACTGTTTTTT.

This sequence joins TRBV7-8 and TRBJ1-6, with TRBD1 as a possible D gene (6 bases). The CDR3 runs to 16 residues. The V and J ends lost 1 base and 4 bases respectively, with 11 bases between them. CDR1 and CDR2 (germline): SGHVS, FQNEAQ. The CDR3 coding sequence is TGTGCCAGCAGCTTAGTCTCCAGGGGTTATAATTCACCCCTCCACTTT. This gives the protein CASSLVSRGYNSPLHF.

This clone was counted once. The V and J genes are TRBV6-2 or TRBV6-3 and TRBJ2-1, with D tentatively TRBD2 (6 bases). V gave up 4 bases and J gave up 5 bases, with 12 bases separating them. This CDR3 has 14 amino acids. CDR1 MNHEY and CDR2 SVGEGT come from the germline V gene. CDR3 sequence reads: CASSWRVRDNEQFF. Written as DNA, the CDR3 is TGTGCCAGCAGTTGGAGGGTAAGGGACAATGAGCAGTTCTTC.

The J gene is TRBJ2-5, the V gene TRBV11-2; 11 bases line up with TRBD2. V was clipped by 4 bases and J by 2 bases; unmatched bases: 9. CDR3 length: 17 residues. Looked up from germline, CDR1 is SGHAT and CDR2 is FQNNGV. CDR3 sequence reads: CASSSGVAGGKQETQYF. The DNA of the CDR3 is TGTGCCAGCAGCTCCGGGGTAGCGGGAGGGAAACAAGAGACCCAGTACTTC.

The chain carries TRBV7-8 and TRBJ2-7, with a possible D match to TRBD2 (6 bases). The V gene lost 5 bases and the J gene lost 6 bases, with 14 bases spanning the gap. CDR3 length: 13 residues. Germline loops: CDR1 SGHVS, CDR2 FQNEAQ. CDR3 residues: CASSRTQAGEQYF. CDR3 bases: TGTGCCAGCAGCCGTACTCAAGCGGGCGAGCAGTACTTC.

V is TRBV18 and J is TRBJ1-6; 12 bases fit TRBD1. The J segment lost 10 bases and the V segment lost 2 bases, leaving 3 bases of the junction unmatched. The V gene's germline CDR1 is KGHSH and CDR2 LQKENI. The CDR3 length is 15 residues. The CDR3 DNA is TGTGCCAGCTCACCATGGGACAGGGGGCAGTCACCCCTCCACTTT. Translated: CASSPWDRGQSPLHF.

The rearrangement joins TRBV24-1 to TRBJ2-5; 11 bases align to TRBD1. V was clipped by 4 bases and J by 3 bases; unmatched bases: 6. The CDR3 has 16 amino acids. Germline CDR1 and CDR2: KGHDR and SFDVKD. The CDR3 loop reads CATSEAGTGGEETQYF. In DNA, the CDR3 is TGTGCCACCAGTGAGGCCGGGACAGGGGGAGAAGAGACCCAGTACTTC.

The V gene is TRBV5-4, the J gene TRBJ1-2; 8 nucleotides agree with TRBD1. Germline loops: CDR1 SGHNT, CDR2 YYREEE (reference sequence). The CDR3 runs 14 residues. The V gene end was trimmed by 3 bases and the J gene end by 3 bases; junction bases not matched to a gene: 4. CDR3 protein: CASSSKTGDYGYTF. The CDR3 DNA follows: TGTGCCAGCAGCTCGAAGACAGGGGACTATGGCTACACCTTC.

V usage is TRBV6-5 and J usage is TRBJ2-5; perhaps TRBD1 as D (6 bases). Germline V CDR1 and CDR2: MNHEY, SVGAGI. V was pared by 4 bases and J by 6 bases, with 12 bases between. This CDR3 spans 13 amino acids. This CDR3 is CASSLKGTKTQYF. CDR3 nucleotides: TGTGCCAGCAGTTTGAAAGGGACAAAGACCCAGTACTTC.